This TCR beta chain stems from a study of graft-versus-host responses after intestinal transplantation (dated by TCRdb to the early 2020s). Concerning the study at large: The transplants that recipients received were multivisceral, liver-intestinal, or isolated intestinal. Every recipient was given anti-thymocyte globulin induction, followed by about three years of maintenance tacrolimus and steroids. Bulk TCR-beta CDR3 sequencing was used to track graft-versus-host and host-versus-graft alloreactive T cell clones in the graft, circulation and bone marrow after intestinal transplantation. To identify alloreactive clones, pre-transplant mixed lymphocyte reaction products were sequenced and then compared with unstimulated pre-transplant donor and recipient T cells. The cohort enrolled 24 intestinal transplant recipients, one of whom was a retransplant, and a few patients without pretransplant specimens were excluded. A peak of at least 4% donor T cells among recipient peripheral blood mononuclear cells was the definition used for donor T cell macrochimerism. Rather than being sequenced by the commercial service, samples from a few later patients were sequenced in-house on an Illumina MiSeq and processed with MiXCR. What the research found in general, with its limitations: Patients with donor T cell macrochimerism had high GvH to HvG T cell clonal ratios in their allografts. Early after transplant, declines in HvG clones were associated with peak levels of circulating GvH clones. GvH clones turned up in recipient bone marrow, with some appearing earlier in ileal mucosa or blood, a pattern consistent with an intestinal mucosal origin. The conclusions were limited by the relatively low number and heterogeneity of the intestinal transplant patients.

The sample's time point label, in plain terms: cells obtained before transplantation from donor or recipient. CD3+CD4+ and CD3+CD8+ populations were FACS-sorted from unstimulated pre-transplant donor and recipient cells taken from spleen or lymph nodes. The library was built by means of the immunoSEQ multiplex PCR assay. For most patients, genomic DNA was isolated with the Qiagen DNeasy Blood and Tissue Kit and shipped frozen to Adaptive Biotechnologies for TCR sequencing. High-throughput TCR-beta CDR3 sequencing of genomic DNA from most patients was performed by Adaptive Biotechnologies. From the authors' description of their analysis: TCR sequencing data were retrieved from Adaptive's ImmunoSEQ software for around 20 patients, whereas a few other patients were processed with MiXCR and VDJtools. To correct CD4 versus CD8 sorting errors, sequences present in both subsets at a frequency ratio below 5:1 were removed. CDR3 nucleotide sequences shared by donor and recipient were removed because the origin of these sequences could not be assigned. To count as alloreactive, a clone needed at least 2-fold expansion over unstimulated cells and a minimum CFSE-low frequency of 0.002% (template counts) or 0.001% (read counts). A clone was considered mappable if detected in the sequenced pre-transplant spleen, lymph node, or MLR CFSE-low populations of the donor or recipient. Cumulative frequency of alloreactive clones was calculated as a percentage of all sequences weighted by copy number. Imported from immuneACCESS, the table was reduced by TCRdb to in-frame sequences with V and J called. These copies leave out some clones; in studies compared against another copy, an unresolved V gene accounts for under half, and the cause of the remainder is not known. D and trimming come from the DNA, and the V and J calls and clone size come from that table. The sample has more than 65,000 clones on record, roughly 90% of them singletons. The top ten hold 7.6% of the sample.

Comments on this clone: Its antigen remains undetermined. No per-base quality is available; no much larger clone lies one base away.

This TCR came from a human donor who was the organ donor for an intestinal transplant. The material sequenced was unstimulated CD8+ T cells sorted from spleen or lymph node cells, taken before transplant.

The CDR3 in this case is CASSNRVMSGNEQYF. The DNA sequence follows: TGTGCCAGCAGCAATAGAGTTATGTCAGGGAACGAGCAGTACTTC. In this chain, TRBV27 is recombined with TRBJ2-7; the D gene is perhaps TRBD1, on 5 matching bases. At the junction V is shortened by 6 bases and J by 5 bases, with 20 bases in between. In the germline V gene (reference sequence), CDR1 corresponds to MNHEY and CDR2 to SMNVEV. Its CDR3 holds 15 amino acids, cysteine through phenylalanine. The entry retains the CDR3 DNA only, 45 bases that are in frame from base 1.